The T cell receptor beta chain under discussion was sequenced for a study of identifying expanded T cells in peripheral blood. Collection occurred without any documented infections or immune events in donors. Profiled with immunoSEQ multiplex PCR; TCRdb holds only in-frame clones, not every one. The sample carries fewer than 110,000 clones, roughly nine tenths recorded once. The CDR3 consists of 14 residues. Germline-derived CDR1 and CDR2 are MNHNY and SVGAGI (reference sequence). Trimming stripped 7 bases from V and 2 bases from J, with 12 bases between. This clone has only a few counts. The chain links TRBV6-6 to TRBJ1-5; D might be TRBD1 (5 bases). The receptor's source is a person between 18 and 75 years old in good health. Material for sequencing was blood. The CDR3 reads CASNPQGGNQPQHF. The CDR3 nucleotides read TGTGCCAGCAACCCTCAGGGTGGCAATCAGCCCCAGCATTTT.